Each of the 27 T cell receptor beta chains below was sequenced from the same sample in a study of CD8 T cells in Susac syndrome. Reverse transcription used roughly 0.45 to 1 ug RNA and random hexamers. TCRdb itself ran the immunoSEQ multiplex PCR reads through MiXCR, one entry per CDR3 protein. The table has roughly 120,000 distinct CDR3 sequences, 93% seen once. Sequenced material: CD4+ T cells from PBMCs. The receptors shown here come from a human donor with multiple sclerosis.

The chain has TRBV7-2 and TRBJ1-1; D gene uncertain. The CDR3 is 12 amino acids. The V gene's germline CDR1 is SGHTA and CDR2 FQGNSA. Trimming stripped 1 base from V and 11 bases from J, with 11 bases between. This CDR3 reads CASSLVMGLAFF. The CDR3 bases are TGTGCCAGCAGCTTAGTCATGGGATTGGCTTTCTTT.

The chain carries TRBV4-1 and TRBJ2-5; 14 positions agree with TRBD2. Germline V gene lookup returns CDR1 MGHRA and CDR2 YSYEKL. The length of the CDR3 is 17 residues. V gave up 3 bases and J gave up 4 bases; unmatched junction bases: 7. The CDR3 nucleotides are TGCGCCAGCAGCCAGGGCGGGACTAGCGGGAGCCTAGAGACCCAGTACTTC. Translating gives CASSQGGTSGSLETQYF.

The genes are TRBV2 and TRBJ1-1; D unclear. The germline V gene encodes CDR1 SNHLY and CDR2 FYNNEI. This CDR3 has 15 amino acids. Trimming shortened V by 2 bases and J by 0 bases, and 10 bases separated the two germline ends. The CDR3 here is CASSEMPRLNTEAFF. The CDR3 bases are TGTGCCAGCAGTGAAATGCCCCGTCTGAACACTGAAGCTTTCTTT.

The chain recombines TRBV3-1 with TRBJ2-6; weak D call: TRBD2 (5 bases). The CDR3 consists of 17 residues. Trimming took off 4 bases at V and 0 bases at J, with 13 bases between the two ends. The germline V gene encodes CDR1 LGHDT and CDR2 YNNKEL (reference sequence). The CDR3 is CASSPWTGISGANVLTF. CDR3 nucleotides: TGTGCCAGCAGCCCGTGGACGGGGATCTCTGGGGCCAACGTCCTGACTTTC.

The genes are TRBV30 and TRBJ1-6; no clear D gene. Germline-derived CDR1 and CDR2 are GTSNPN and SVGIG (reference sequence). The CDR3 contains 14 residues. V was clipped by 8 bases and J by 1 base, with 12 bases between them. The CDR3 DNA follows: TGTGCCAGTCCCACGGGATCCTATAATTCACCCCTCCACTTT. This translates into CASPTGSYNSPLHF.

The chain uses TRBV6-6 and TRBJ2-5; TRBD1 or TRBD2 may be the D gene (5 bases each). Per the germline V gene, CDR1 is MNHNY and CDR2 is SVGAGI (reference sequence). The CDR3 contains 13 residues. With 6 bases removed from V and 4 bases from J, the gap between germline ends came to 12 bases. The CDR3 coding sequence is TGTGCCAGCAGATTGACTGGGACAGAGACCCAGTACTTC. It yields the protein CASRLTGTETQYF.

The chain links TRBV12-3 or TRBV12-4 to TRBJ2-3, with TRBD2 matching over 10 bases. The V segment lost 5 bases and the J segment 4 bases; nucleotides outside the gene matches: 9. The CDR3 consists of 16 residues. CDR3: CASSPRLAGVADTQYF. DNA for the CDR3: TGTGCCAGCAGTCCACGACTAGCGGGTGTTGCAGATACGCAGTATTTT.

The gene calls are TRBV5-1 and TRBJ2-5; unclear D gene. V was cut by 2 bases and J by 4 bases, with 12 bases left in between. From germline, CDR1 is SGHRS and CDR2 YFSETQ. The CDR3 is 14 residues long. DNA for the CDR3: TGCGCCAGCAGCTTAGAGGTCCAAGGAGAGACCCAGTACTTC. Translated, it gives CASSLEVQGETQYF.

This chain joins TRBV28 and TRBJ2-6; D may match TRBD1 or TRBD2 (6 bases each). CDR3 size: 19 residues. CDR1 is MDHEN and CDR2 is SYDVKM in the germline V gene. The V end was cut by 5 bases, the J end by 0 bases, with 20 bases between. The CDR3 loop is CASSPDRGASVSGANVLTF. The CDR3 bases are TGTGCCAGCAGTCCCGATAGGGGGGCTTCCGTCTCTGGGGCCAACGTCCTGACTTTC.

V usage is TRBV28 and J usage is TRBJ2-1; 13 bases align to TRBD2. This CDR3 comprises 17 residues. Germline V gives CDR1 MDHEN, CDR2 SYDVKM. J was trimmed by 0 bases and V by 3 bases; bases with no gene match: 2. CDR3 sequence (DNA): TGTGCCAGCAGTTTTACTAGCGGGGGGGCCTCCTACAATGAGCAGTTCTTC. Residues: CASSFTSGGASYNEQFF.

The rearrangement joins TRBV5-6 to TRBJ2-1, with 8 bases lining up with TRBD2. The CDR3 sequence is 12 residues long. In germline, CDR1 is SGHDT, CDR2 YYEEEE. V was pared by 4 bases and J by 10 bases, with 4 bases of the junction left unmatched. CDR3 in DNA: TGTGCCAGCAGCCGGACTAGCAGGGAGCAGTTCTTC. Protein sequence: CASSRTSREQFF.

The rearrangement uses TRBV11-2 and TRBJ1-1; the D is unclear. The germline CDR1 and CDR2 sequences are SGHAT and FQNNGV. V dropped 1 base and J dropped 1 base, with 16 bases sitting between them. This CDR3 contains 17 residues. CDR3 protein: CASSLGPLRVSNTEAFF. CDR3 DNA sequence: TGTGCCAGCAGCTTAGGCCCCCTCCGGGTTTCGAACACTGAAGCTTTCTTT.

The chain has TRBV30 and TRBJ1-1, with D unclear. Trimming took off 3 bases at V and 1 base at J, with 9 bases between the two ends. The V gene's germline CDR1 is GTSNPN and CDR2 SVGIG (reference sequence). The CDR3 consists of 13 residues. The DNA of the CDR3 is TGTGCCTGGAGACTCCACGGGAACACTGAAGCTTTCTTT. This codes for CAWRLHGNTEAFF.

This clonotype occurred a few times. The chain combines TRBV5-1 with TRBJ2-1; 13 bases are a match to TRBD2. Germline V CDR1 and CDR2: SGHRS, YFSETQ. CDR3 length equals 16 residues. Germline trimming cut 4 bases from V and 6 bases from J; bases unmatched to any gene: 7. CDR3 sequence: CASSNLGTSGVNEQFF. In DNA, the CDR3 is TGCGCCAGCAGCAATCTAGGGACTAGCGGGGTCAATGAGCAGTTCTTC.

The chain recombines TRBV19 with TRBJ2-7; TRBD2 matches at 8 bases. Germline V gene sequence: CDR1 LNHDA, CDR2 SQIVND (reference sequence). The V segment lost 7 bases and the J segment 4 bases; nucleotides outside the gene matches: 9. This CDR3 has 14 residues. The CDR3 DNA is TGTGCCAGTACTTCCGGGGGGGCTCAATACGAGCAGTACTTC. Residues: CASTSGGAQYEQYF.

The V call is TRBV7-6, the J call TRBJ1-1; D unclear. The CDR3 is made up of 15 amino acids. Germline-derived CDR1 and CDR2 are SGHVS and FNYEAQ. Trimming shortened V by 4 bases and J by 1 base, and 13 bases separated the two germline ends. The CDR3 DNA follows: TGTGCCAGCAGCTCCGGGCCCACCTGGAACACTGAAGCTTTCTTT. It codes for CASSSGPTWNTEAFF.

The chain combines TRBV2 with TRBJ1-2; 8 bases match TRBD1. V lost 0 bases, J lost 4 bases, and 13 bases stayed unmatched. The length of the CDR3 is 18 residues. Germline V lookup: CDR1 SNHLY, CDR2 FYNNEI. The CDR3 DNA reads as TGTGCCAGCAGTGAAGCGCTTCTAGAGACAGGGGAGCGCTATGGCTACACCTTC. Residues: CASSEALLETGERYGYTF.

The CDR3 here is CASSLPYEKLFF. The CDR3 nucleotides are TGTGCCAGCAGTTTACCTTATGAAAAACTGTTTTTT. The chain couples TRBV28 to TRBJ1-4; D gene unclear. Trimming left V 2 bases short and J 6 bases short, with 4 bases between. This CDR3 is built from 12 residues. Per the germline V gene, CDR1 is MDHEN and CDR2 is SYDVKM.

In DNA form, the CDR3 reads TGTGCCAGCAGCTTTGGTGACTCCGAGACCCAGTACTTC. It codes for CASSFGDSETQYF. This chain uses TRBV5-6 with TRBJ2-5; D is unresolved. V lost 2 bases to trimming and J lost 5 bases, with 10 bases between them. The germline CDR1 and CDR2 sequences are SGHDT and YYEEEE. The CDR3 has 13 amino acids.

The rearrangement joins TRBV11-2 to TRBJ2-2, with 7 bases identical to TRBD1. The V segment lost 3 bases and the J segment 1 base; nucleotides outside the gene matches: 5. Germline CDR1 SGHAT, CDR2 FQNNGV. The CDR3 totals 16 residues. The CDR3, as DNA: TGTGCCAGCAGCTTTACAGGGGCTATGAACACCGGGGAGCTGTTTTTT. Protein sequence: CASSFTGAMNTGELFF.

This sequence joins TRBV19 and TRBJ2-5; D is perhaps TRBD1 (6 bases). V was cut by 5 bases and J by 6 bases, with 19 bases left in between. The CDR3 spans 15 residues. The germline V gene has CDR1 LNHDA and CDR2 SQIVND (reference sequence). This CDR3 is CASSAGTGYLKTQYF. The DNA of the CDR3 is TGTGCCAGTAGTGCCGGAACAGGGTATCTGAAGACCCAGTACTTC.

The chain has TRBV7-2 and TRBJ1-1; the D is unclear. This CDR3 is built from 15 residues. Germline V gives CDR1 SGHTA, CDR2 FQGNSA. The germline V and J ends were trimmed by 1 base and 1 base, with 10 bases remaining between them. For the CDR3, the DNA is TGTGCCAGCAGCTTAGGTAGGGAAGCGAACACTGAAGCTTTCTTT. The encoded protein is CASSLGREANTEAFF.

The chain carries TRBV29-1 and TRBJ1-1; D not resolved. V was shortened by 5 bases and J by 7 bases, with 11 bases between the two germline ends. This CDR3 contains 11 residues. Looked up from germline, CDR1 is SQVTM and CDR2 is ANQGSEA. The CDR3 coding sequence is TGCAGCGTTTCAGATAGGAGTGAAGCTTTCTTT. Translated: CSVSDRSEAFF.

This chain links TRBV7-2 with TRBJ2-1, with D unresolved. Trimming took off 8 bases at V and 2 bases at J, with 16 bases between the two ends. The CDR3 has 15 residues. Germline V gene lookup returns CDR1 SGHTA and CDR2 FQGNSA. The CDR3 is CASALRSGPYNEQFF. The CDR3 bases are TGTGCCAGCGCCTTGAGGTCCGGCCCCTACAATGAGCAGTTCTTC.

V and J are TRBV19 and TRBJ1-1, with unresolved D. Trimming stripped 6 bases from V and 1 base from J, with 9 bases between. The CDR3 runs to 13 residues. Germline V CDR1 and CDR2: LNHDA, SQIVND (reference sequence). Here the CDR3 DNA reads TGTGCCAGTAGCATTAACAGGAACACTGAAGCTTTCTTT. The encoded protein is CASSINRNTEAFF.

This chain links TRBV6-1 with TRBJ1-1; D call uncertain. The CDR3 spans 14 residues. Deletions cut 4 bases from V and 0 bases from J, with 9 bases between. Germline loops: CDR1 MNHNS, CDR2 SASEGT. CDR3 coding DNA: TGTGCCAGCAGTGCCGGAGACATGAACACTGAAGCTTTCTTT. It yields the protein CASSAGDMNTEAFF.

This sequence joins TRBV10-3 and TRBJ1-6; 8 bases are shared with TRBD1. The CDR3 is 13 amino acids. The junction had 10 bases not matched to a gene; V was cut back by 11 bases and J by 10 bases. The germline V gene has CDR1 ENHRY and CDR2 SYGVKD. Written as DNA, the CDR3 is TGTGCCGCTAGGGACAGGCCGGAGTCACCCCTCCACTTT. Residues: CAARDRPESPLHF.